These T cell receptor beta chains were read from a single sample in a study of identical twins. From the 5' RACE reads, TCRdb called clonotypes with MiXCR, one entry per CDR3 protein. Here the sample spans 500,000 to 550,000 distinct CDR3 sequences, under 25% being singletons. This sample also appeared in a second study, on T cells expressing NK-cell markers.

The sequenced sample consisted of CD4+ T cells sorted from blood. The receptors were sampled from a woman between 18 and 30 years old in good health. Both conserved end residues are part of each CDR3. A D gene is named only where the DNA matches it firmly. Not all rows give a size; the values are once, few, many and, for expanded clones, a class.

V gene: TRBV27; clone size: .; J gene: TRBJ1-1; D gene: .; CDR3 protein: CASSRTQVLLSEAFF; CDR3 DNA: TGTGCCAGCAGCCGAACTCAGGTTTTGCTATCTGAAGCTTTCTTT
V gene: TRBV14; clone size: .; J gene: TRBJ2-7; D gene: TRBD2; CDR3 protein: CASSIDSLAGGFNEQYF; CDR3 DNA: TGTGCCAGCAGCATCGACTCCCTTGCGGGAGGGTTCAACGAGCAGTACTTC
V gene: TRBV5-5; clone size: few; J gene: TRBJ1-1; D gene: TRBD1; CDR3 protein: CASRLDRAKETEAFF; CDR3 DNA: TGTGCCAGCAGACTAGACAGGGCGAAGGAGACTGAAGCTTTCTTT
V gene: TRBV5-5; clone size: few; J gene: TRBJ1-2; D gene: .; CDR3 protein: CASSLWGLDYGYTF; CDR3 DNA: TGTGCCAGCAGCCTATGGGGACTTGACTATGGCTACACCTTC
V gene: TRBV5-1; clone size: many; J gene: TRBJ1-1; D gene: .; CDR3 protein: CASSLGGINTEAFF; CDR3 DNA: TGCGCCAGCAGCCTCGGGGGCATCAACACTGAAGCTTTCTTT
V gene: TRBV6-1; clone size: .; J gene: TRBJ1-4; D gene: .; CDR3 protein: CASSPEGRRTNEKLFF; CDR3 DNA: TGTGCCAGCAGTCCCGAGGGGAGGCGGACTAATGAAAAACTGTTTTTT
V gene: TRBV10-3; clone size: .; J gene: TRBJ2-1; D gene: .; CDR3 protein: CAISVGTYNEQFF; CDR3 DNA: TGTGCCATCAGTGTTGGGACTTACAATGAGCAGTTCTTC
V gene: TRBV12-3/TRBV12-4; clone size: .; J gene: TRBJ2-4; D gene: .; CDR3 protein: CASSLAARSRKNIQYF; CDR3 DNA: TGTGCCAGCAGTTTAGCAGCCCGAAGTAGAAAAAACATTCAGTACTTC
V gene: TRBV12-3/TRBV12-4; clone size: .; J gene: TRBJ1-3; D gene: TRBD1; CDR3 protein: CASRGRQGGENTIYF; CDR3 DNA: TGTGCCAGCAGAGGACGACAGGGTGGTGAAAACACCATATATTTT
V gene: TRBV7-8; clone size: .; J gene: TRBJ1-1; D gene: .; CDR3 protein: CASSLNAGLNTEAFF; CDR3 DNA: TGTGCCAGCAGCTTAAACGCCGGATTGAACACTGAAGCTTTCTTT
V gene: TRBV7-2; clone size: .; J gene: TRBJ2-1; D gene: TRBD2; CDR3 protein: CASSPGLARDHEQFF; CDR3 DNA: TGTGCCAGCAGCCCAGGACTAGCGAGAGACCATGAGCAGTTCTTC
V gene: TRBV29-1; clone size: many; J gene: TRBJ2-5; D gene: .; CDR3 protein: CSVDKGQETQYF; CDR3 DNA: TGCAGCGTTGACAAGGGGCAAGAGACCCAGTACTTC
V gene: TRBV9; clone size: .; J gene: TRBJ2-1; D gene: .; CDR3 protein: CASSPGRTSYNEQFF; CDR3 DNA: TGTGCCAGCAGCCCCGGCAGAACCTCCTACAATGAGCAGTTCTTC
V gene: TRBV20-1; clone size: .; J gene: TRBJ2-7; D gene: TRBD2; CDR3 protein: CSASVGLADYEQYF; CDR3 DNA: TGCAGTGCCTCGGTCGGGCTAGCGGATTACGAGCAGTACTTC
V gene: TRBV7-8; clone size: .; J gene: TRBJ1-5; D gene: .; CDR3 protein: CASSLGARGQANQPQHF; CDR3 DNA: TGTGCCAGCAGCTTAGGGGCTCGGGGACAAGCTAATCAGCCCCAGCATTTT
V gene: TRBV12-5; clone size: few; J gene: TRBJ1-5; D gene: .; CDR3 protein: CASAHWDNLWPQHF; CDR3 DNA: TGTGCTAGTGCTCATTGGGACAACCTTTGGCCCCAGCATTTT
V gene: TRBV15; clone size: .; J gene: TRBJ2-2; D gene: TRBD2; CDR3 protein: CATSRLAGLTGELFF; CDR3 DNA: TGTGCCACCAGCAGACTAGCGGGACTCACCGGGGAGCTGTTTTTT
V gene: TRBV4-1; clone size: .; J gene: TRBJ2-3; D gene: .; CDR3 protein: CASSQEWRGGTDTQYF; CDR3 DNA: TGCGCCAGCAGCCAAGAGTGGAGGGGGGGCACAGATACGCAGTATTTT
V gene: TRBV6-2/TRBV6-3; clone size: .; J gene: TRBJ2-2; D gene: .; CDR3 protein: CASSYVRRSGTGELFF; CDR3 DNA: TGTGCCAGCAGTTACGTGAGGCGATCGGGCACCGGGGAGCTGTTTTTT
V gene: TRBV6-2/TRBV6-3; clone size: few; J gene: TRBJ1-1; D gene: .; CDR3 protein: CASSRQRNTEAFF; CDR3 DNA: TGTGCCAGCAGCCGACAGAGGAACACTGAAGCTTTCTTT
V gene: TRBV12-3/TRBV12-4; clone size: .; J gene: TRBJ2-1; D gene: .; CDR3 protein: CASSPGPGEQFF; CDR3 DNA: TGTGCCAGCAGTCCAGGGCCGGGGGAGCAGTTCTTC
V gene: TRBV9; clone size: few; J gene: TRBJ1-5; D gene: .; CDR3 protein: CASSVTDYQPQHF; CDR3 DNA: TGTGCCAGCAGCGTAACAGACTATCAGCCCCAGCATTTT
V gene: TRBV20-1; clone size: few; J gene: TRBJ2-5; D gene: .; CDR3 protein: CSVSTRQETQYF; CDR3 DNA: TGCAGTGTCTCGACTAGGCAGGAGACCCAGTACTTC
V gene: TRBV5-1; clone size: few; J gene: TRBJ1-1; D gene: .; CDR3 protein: CASSQWENTEAFF; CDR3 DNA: TGCGCCAGCAGCCAGTGGGAAAACACTGAAGCTTTCTTT
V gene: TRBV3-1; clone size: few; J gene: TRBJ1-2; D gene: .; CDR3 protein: CASSQGTKRYGYTF; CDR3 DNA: TGTGCCAGCAGCCAAGGTACAAAGCGCTATGGCTACACCTTC
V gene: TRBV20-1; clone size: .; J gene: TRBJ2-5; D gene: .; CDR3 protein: CSARGQSGETQYF; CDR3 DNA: TGCAGTGCCAGAGGCCAGTCTGGAGAGACCCAGTACTTC
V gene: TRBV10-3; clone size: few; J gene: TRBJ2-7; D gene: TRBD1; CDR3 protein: CAISGTGGDDEQYF; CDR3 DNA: TGTGCCATCAGCGGGACAGGGGGCGACGACGAGCAGTACTTC
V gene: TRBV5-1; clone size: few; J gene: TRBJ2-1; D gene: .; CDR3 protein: CASSSRTELGNEQFF; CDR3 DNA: TGCGCCAGCAGCTCCCGGACAGAATTAGGCAATGAGCAGTTCTTC
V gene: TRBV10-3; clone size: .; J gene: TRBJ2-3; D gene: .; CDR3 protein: CAISAGDRIGTDTQYF; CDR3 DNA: TGTGCCATCAGTGCCGGAGATCGAATTGGCACAGATACGCAGTATTTT
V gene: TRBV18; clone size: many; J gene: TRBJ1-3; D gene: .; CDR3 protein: CASTISRENTIYF; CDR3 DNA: TGTGCCAGCACGATTTCCCGGGAGAACACCATATATTTT
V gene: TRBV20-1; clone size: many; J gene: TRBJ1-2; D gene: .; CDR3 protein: CSASDSGYGYTF; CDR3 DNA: TGCAGTGCTAGTGACTCGGGCTATGGCTACACCTTC
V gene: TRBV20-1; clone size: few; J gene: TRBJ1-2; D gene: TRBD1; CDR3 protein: CSAWTGSGNYGYTF; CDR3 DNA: TGCAGTGCTTGGACAGGGTCGGGGAACTATGGCTACACCTTC
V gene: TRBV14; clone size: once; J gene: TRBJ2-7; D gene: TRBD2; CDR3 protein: CASSQVLAGVYEQYF; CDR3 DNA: TGTGCCAGCAGCCAAGTACTAGCGGGAGTCTACGAGCAGTACTTC
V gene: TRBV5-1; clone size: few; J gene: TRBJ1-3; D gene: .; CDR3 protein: CASSSTGQGNTIYF; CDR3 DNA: TGCGCCAGCAGCTCTACCGGACAGGGAAACACCATATATTTT
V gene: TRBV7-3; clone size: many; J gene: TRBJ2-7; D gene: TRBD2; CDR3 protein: CASSSSGGEEQYF; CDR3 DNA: TGTGCCAGCAGCTCCAGCGGGGGGGAAGAGCAGTACTTC
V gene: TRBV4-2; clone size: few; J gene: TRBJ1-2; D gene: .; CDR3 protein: CASSQDPGDGAYGYTF; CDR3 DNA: TGTGCCAGCAGCCAAGATCCGGGCGACGGGGCTTATGGCTACACCTTC
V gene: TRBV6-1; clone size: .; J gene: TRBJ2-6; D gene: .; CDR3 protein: CASRGNGRVRANVLTF; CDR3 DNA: TGTGCCAGCAGAGGGAACGGACGGGTACGGGCCAACGTCCTGACTTTC
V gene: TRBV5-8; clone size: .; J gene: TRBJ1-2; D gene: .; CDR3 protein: CASSYLLGGGYTF; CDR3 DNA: TGTGCCAGCAGCTACCTCTTGGGAGGTGGCTACACCTTC
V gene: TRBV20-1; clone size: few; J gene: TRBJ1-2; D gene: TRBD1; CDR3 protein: CSAGRDRGVYGYTF; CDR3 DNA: TGCAGTGCTGGAAGGGACAGGGGGGTCTATGGCTACACCTTC
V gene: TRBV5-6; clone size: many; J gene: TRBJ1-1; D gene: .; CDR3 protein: CASSFISENTEAFF; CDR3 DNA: TGTGCCAGCAGCTTTATATCCGAGAACACTGAAGCTTTCTTT
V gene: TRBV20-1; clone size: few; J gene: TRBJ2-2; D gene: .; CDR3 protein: CSASYTGELFF; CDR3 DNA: TGCAGTGCTAGCTACACCGGGGAGCTGTTTTTT
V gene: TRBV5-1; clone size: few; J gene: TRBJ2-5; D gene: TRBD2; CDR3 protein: CASQAQAGAQETQYF; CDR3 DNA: TGCGCCAGCCAGGCCCAAGCGGGGGCCCAAGAGACCCAGTACTTC
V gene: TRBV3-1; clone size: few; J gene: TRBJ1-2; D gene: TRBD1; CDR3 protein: CASSHGDRARGYGYTF; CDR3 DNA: TGTGCCAGCAGCCATGGTGACAGGGCCCGCGGCTATGGCTACACCTTC
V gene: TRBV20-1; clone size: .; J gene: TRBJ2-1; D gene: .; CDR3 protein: CSAVTTRRAYNEQFF; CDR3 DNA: TGCAGTGCCGTTACTACTAGACGTGCCTACAATGAGCAGTTCTTC
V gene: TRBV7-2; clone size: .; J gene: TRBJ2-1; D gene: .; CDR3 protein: CASSFEGPSSYNEQFF; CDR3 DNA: TGTGCCAGCAGCTTCGAGGGACCGAGCTCCTACAATGAGCAGTTCTTC
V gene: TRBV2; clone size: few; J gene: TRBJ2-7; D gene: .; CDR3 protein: CASNPVGESEQYF; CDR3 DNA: TGTGCCAGCAACCCTGTGGGGGAAAGCGAGCAGTACTTC
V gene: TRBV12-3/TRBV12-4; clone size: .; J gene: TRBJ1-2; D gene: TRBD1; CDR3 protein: CASLRRGQGYTF; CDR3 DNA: TGTGCCAGCTTACGCAGGGGGCAAGGCTACACCTTC
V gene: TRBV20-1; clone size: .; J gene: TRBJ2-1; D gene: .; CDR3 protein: CSARGGPLNEQFF; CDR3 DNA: TGCAGTGCTAGAGGGGGACCGCTTAATGAGCAGTTCTTC
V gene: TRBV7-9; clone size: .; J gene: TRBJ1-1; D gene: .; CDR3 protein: CASSLNSDTEAFF; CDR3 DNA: TGTGCCAGCAGCTTGAATAGTGACACTGAAGCTTTCTTT
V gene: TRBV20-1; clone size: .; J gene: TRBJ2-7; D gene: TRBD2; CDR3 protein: CSARTGTSVYEQYF; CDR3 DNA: TGCAGTGCTAGAACCGGGACTAGCGTCTACGAGCAGTACTTC
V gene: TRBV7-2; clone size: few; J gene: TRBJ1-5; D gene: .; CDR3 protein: CASSSPLYSNQPQHF; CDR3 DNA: TGTGCCAGCAGCTCCCCGCTGTATAGCAATCAGCCCCAGCATTTT
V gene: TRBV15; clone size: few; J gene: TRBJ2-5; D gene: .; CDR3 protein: CATSSHPSETQYF; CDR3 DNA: TGTGCCACCAGCAGCCACCCGTCTGAGACCCAGTACTTC
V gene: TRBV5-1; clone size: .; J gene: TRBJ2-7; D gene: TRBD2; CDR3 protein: CASSLAGVAGGLTYEQYF; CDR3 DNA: TGCGCCAGCAGCTTGGCCGGAGTAGCGGGAGGGTTGACCTACGAGCAGTACTTC
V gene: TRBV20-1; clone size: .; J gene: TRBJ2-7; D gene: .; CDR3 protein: CSAGLTGSLSPQTYEQYF; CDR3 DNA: TGCAGTGCGGGTCTGACAGGCTCCCTAAGTCCACAGACTTACGAGCAGTACTTC
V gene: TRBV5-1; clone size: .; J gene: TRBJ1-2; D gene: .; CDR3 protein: CASSLEDISGGYTF; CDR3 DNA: TGCGCCAGCAGCTTGGAGGACATATCGGGAGGCTACACCTTC
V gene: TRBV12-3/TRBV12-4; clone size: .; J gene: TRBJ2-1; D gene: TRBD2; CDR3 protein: CASSRLAGTEQFF; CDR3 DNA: TGTGCCAGCAGCCGACTAGCGGGAACGGAGCAGTTCTTC
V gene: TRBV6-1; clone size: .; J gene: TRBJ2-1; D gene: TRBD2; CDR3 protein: CASSANLAGGGHNEQFF; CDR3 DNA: TGTGCCAGCAGTGCTAATTTAGCGGGAGGCGGGCACAATGAGCAGTTCTTC